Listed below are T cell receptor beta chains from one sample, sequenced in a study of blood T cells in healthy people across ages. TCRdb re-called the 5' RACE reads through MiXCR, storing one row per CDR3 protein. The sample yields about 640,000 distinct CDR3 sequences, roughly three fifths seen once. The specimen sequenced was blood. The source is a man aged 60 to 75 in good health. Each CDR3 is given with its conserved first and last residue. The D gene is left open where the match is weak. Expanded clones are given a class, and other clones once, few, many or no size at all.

CASSFPRGGYTF TGTGCCAGCAGTTTCCCCCGGGGTGGCTACACCTTC . . TRBJ1-2 TRBV12-3/TRBV12-4
CASNPSGGAGEQYF TGTGCCAGCAACCCTAGCGGGGGGGCAGGCGAGCAGTACTTC . TRBD2 TRBJ2-7 TRBV9
CSATFNEKLFF TGCAGTGCCACCTTTAATGAAAAACTGTTTTTT few . TRBJ1-4 TRBV20-1
CASSWGAGDTQYF TGCGCCAGCAGCTGGGGCGCGGGAGATACGCAGTATTTT once . TRBJ2-3 TRBV5-1
CASSPGASGTDTQYF TGTGCCAGCAGTCCGGGGGCTAGCGGCACAGATACGCAGTATTTT . . TRBJ2-3 TRBV7-2
CVSSAIETGFGYTF TGCGTCAGCAGCGCGATCGAGACAGGGTTTGGCTACACCTTC . TRBD1 TRBJ1-2 TRBV5-1
CASSERNRGDGYTF TGTGCCAGCAGTGAAAGAAACAGGGGAGACGGCTACACCTTC . TRBD1 TRBJ1-2 TRBV6-1
CAISESTLDRQETQYF TGTGCCATCAGTGAGTCGACTCTGGACAGACAAGAGACCCAGTACTTC . . TRBJ2-5 TRBV10-3
CSARGPLTEAFF TGCAGTGCTAGAGGCCCGCTCACTGAAGCTTTCTTT . . TRBJ1-1 TRBV20-1
CASSYHRADLNNYGYTF TGTGCCAGCAGTTACCATCGGGCCGACCTGAACAACTATGGCTACACCTTC few . TRBJ1-2 TRBV6-5
CASSPRLAGTDTQYF TGTGCCAGCTCACCACGACTAGCAGGCACAGATACGCAGTATTTT few TRBD2 TRBJ2-3 TRBV18
CSARRHNEKLFF TGCAGTGCTAGGAGGCATAATGAAAAACTGTTTTTT few . TRBJ1-4 TRBV20-1
CSAGGQGASEQYF TGTAGTGCTGGGGGACAGGGGGCATCCGAGCAGTACTTC . TRBD1 TRBJ2-7 TRBV20-1
CASSVTGEAASYEQYF TGTGCCAGCAGTGTAACAGGAGAAGCTGCCTCCTACGAGCAGTACTTC . . TRBJ2-7 TRBV28